This TCR beta chain is from a study of T cells in localized non-small cell lung cancer. Study conclusions and caveats: Among the tissues sampled, uninvolved adjacent lung had the highest T cell clonality, above tumor. Adjacent lung held a median roughly 60 of the top 100 tumor clones. Higher blood T cell density went with longer overall survival.

Unmatched junction bases numbered 11, after V lost 3 bases and J lost 4 bases. Germline V gene lookup returns CDR1 MDHEN and CDR2 SYDVKM. The CDR3 loop spans 18 amino acids. Lacking atypia, the adjacent lung had been sampled at least 2 cm away from the tumor margin. By proportion, this clone is medium-sized. Its specificity is unknown. The data were produced by immunoSEQ multiplex PCR, yet TCRdb's version contains in-frame clones alone and is incomplete. The sample lists around 2,000 clones, 30% to 45% occurring once. The chain has TRBV28 and TRBJ2-1, with 11 bases fitting TRBD2. The sample here was normal lung tissue next to the tumor, taken before any cancer treatment. This clonotype was obtained from a female donor older than 55 with stage I squamous cell lung carcinoma. CDR3 in amino acids: CASSFLLAGALDYNEQFF. The CDR3 region has the DNA TGTGCCAGCAGTTTTCTACTAGCGGGGGCCTTAGATTACAATGAGCAGTTCTTC.